This entry describes one T cell receptor (beta chain). This record belongs to a study of cytomegalovirus exposure and HLA in healthy donors. The CDR3 is made up of 16 amino acids. The germline V gene encodes CDR1 SEHNR and CDR2 FQNEAQ (reference sequence). Trimming at V came to 5 bases and at J to 2 bases, leaving 8 bases not matched to a gene. The PCR ran on 60 Vbeta and 13 Jbeta primers. Only in-frame clones appear in the TCRdb table, and some are missing; sequencing was by immunoSEQ multiplex PCR. Of roughly 200,000 clones listed, 82% are singletons. Source material: PBMCs. J is TRBJ2-3 and V is TRBV7-9; TRBD2 aligns across 9 bases. This TCR derives from a woman in her thirties or forties in good health and CMV-seronegative. CDR3 in amino acids: CASSPRAGGATDTQYF. In DNA form, the CDR3 reads TGTGCCAGCAGCCCCCGGGCGGGGGGGGCCACAGATACGCAGTATTTT.